The 5 T cell receptor beta chains listed next were all sequenced from one sample in a study of T cell repertoires in cytomegalovirus infection. These receptors lack a known antigen. A single record per CDR3 protein comes from TCRdb applying MiXCR to the reads. The table lists under 500,000 distinct CDR3 sequences, 42% of them singletons. The specimen was cultured PBMCs, collected from culture after CMV antigen stimulation. These receptors all come from a human donor in good health (CMV status not recorded). Some clones in this sample may be carry-over from other donors' samples.

This clonotype has more than one count but fewer than ten. This chain links TRBV7-8 with TRBJ2-1; the match to TRBD2 covers 10 bases. Germline assignment: CDR1 SGHVS and CDR2 FQNEAQ. V trimming: 1 base; J trimming: 2 bases; junction bases outside the gene matches: 8. CDR3 length: 18 amino acids. The CDR3 DNA follows: TGTGCCAGCAGCTTAGTGTGGGTTAGCGGGAGGCCCTACAATGAGCAGTTCTTC. Its protein product is CASSLVWVSGRPYNEQFF.

This sequence joins TRBV6-1 and TRBJ2-7, with D possibly matching TRBD1 (6 bases). Germline-derived CDR1 and CDR2 are MNHNS and SASEGT. This CDR3 has 14 amino acids. V was pared by 7 bases and J by 0 bases, with 13 bases between. The DNA of the CDR3 is TGTGCCAGCAACTCCCAGGGGTCCTCCTACGAGCAGTACTTC. Residues: CASNSQGSSYEQYF.

The rearrangement uses TRBV12-3 or TRBV12-4 and TRBJ2-1; D is uncertain. The CDR3 is 11 residues long. V lost 7 bases and J lost 9, with 10 bases in between. The CDR3 DNA reads as TGTGCCAGCAAGACAAACACTGAGCAGTTCTTC. It is translated as CASKTNTEQFF.

The CDR3 loop is CASLGDRGYNEQFF. In DNA, the CDR3 is TGTGCCAGCCTCGGGGACAGGGGGTATAATGAGCAGTTCTTC. The chain is built from TRBV7-2 and TRBJ2-1, with 11 nucleotides matching TRBD1. J lost 7 bases, V lost 8 bases, and 7 bases had no gene match. The CDR3 is made up of 14 amino acids. Germline assignment: CDR1 SGHTA and CDR2 FQGNSA.

This clonotype was observed a few times. This chain connects TRBV6-5 to TRBJ2-3, with a weak D call TRBD1 (6 bases). The CDR3 contains 15 residues. V lost 2 bases and J lost 5, with 14 bases in between. The germline V gene encodes CDR1 MNHEY and CDR2 SVGAGI. In nucleotides, the CDR3 is TGTGCCAGCAGTTACGGGGGCCCGCTTGAAGATACGCAGTATTTT. Translating gives CASSYGGPLEDTQYF.